Shown below are 2 T cell receptor beta chains from a single sample sequenced in a study of monozygotic twins with inflammatory bowel disease. Reprocessing the 5' RACE reads, TCRdb reports a single entry for every CDR3 protein and omits DNA. The data show some 160,000 distinct CDR3 sequences, and the top ten clones hold about 8%. The sequenced sample consisted of blood. Every receptor here comes from a human donor with ulcerative colitis or Crohn's disease, or a healthy co-twin of an affected twin (not recorded which).

The gene calls are TRBV20-1 and TRBJ2-3. Germline-derived CDR1 and CDR2 are DFQATT and SNEGSKA (reference sequence). The CDR3 consists of 11 residues. The CDR3: CSARAWDTQYF.

V usage is TRBV19 and J usage is TRBJ2-7. Per the germline V gene, CDR1 is LNHDA and CDR2 is SQIVND (reference sequence). The CDR3 is 13 amino acids. CDR3 loop: CASTGSSSYEQYF.